This TCR beta chain was sequenced during a study of Graves' ophthalmopathy and Graves' hyperthyroidism. This CDR3 is 14 amino acids long. From germline, CDR1 is MNHEY and CDR2 SVGAGI. J was trimmed by 7 bases and V by 2 bases; bases with no gene match: 5. Amplification of TCR beta CDR3 regions used RNA transcripts. HTBI-primed RT-PCR formed the first round, and a multiplex PCR formed the second. Each CDR3 protein gets one entry after TCRdb re-called the multiplex PCR reads with MiXCR. Found here are hundreds of thousands of distinct CDR3 sequences, over 20% of them singletons; the top ten hold around 7%. This clonotype was seen ten or more times.

This rearrangement joins TRBV6-5 to TRBJ1-5; 7 bases line up with TRBD1. The sample consisted of peripheral blood. The source of this sequence is a woman in her late teens or twenties with stable Graves' hyperthyroidism. Some clones in this sample may be carry-over from other donors' samples. The CDR3 DNA reads as TGTGCCAGCAGTTACGGGGACAGAGGACAGCCCCAGCATTTT. It codes for CASSYGDRGQPQHF.